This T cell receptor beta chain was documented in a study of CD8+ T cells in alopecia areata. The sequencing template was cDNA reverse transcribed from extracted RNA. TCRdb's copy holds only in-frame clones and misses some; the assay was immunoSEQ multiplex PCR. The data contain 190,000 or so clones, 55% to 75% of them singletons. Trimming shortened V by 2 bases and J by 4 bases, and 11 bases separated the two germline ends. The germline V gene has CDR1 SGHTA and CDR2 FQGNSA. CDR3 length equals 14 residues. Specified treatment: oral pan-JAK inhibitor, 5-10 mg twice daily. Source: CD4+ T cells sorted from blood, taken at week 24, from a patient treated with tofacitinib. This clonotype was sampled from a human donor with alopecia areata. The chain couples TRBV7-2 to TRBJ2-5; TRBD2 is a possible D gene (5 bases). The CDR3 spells CASSLFASRETQYF. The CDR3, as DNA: TGTGCCAGCAGCTTATTCGCTAGCCGAGAGACCCAGTACTTC.